Described below is a single TCR beta chain sequence and its context. Antigen unknown. These data belong to a study of identical twins. The V gene's germline CDR1 is SGHVS and CDR2 FNYEAQ. V lost 6 bases, J lost 6 bases, and 13 bases stayed unmatched. This CDR3 region has 16 residues. MiXCR, run by TCRdb on the 5' RACE reads, gives a single entry per CDR3 protein. The sample has 200,000 to 250,000 distinct CDR3 sequences; roughly 7.5% are singletons. Study-level points and caveats: Compared with unrelated sharing, twin-shared out-of-frame alpha sequences had more low-probability sequences. Beta out-of-frame sequences showed weaker excess twin sharing.

Another study also made use of these data, one on yellow fever vaccine responses in identical twins.

This TCR came from a woman between 18 and 29 years old in good health. Specimen: CD8+ T cells sorted from blood. V and J are TRBV7-6 and TRBJ2-1, with 8 bases fitting TRBD2. The CDR3 loop reads CASRSHPGLGLNEQFF. The CDR3 region has the DNA TGTGCCAGCAGGAGTCACCCGGGACTAGGCCTCAATGAGCAGTTCTTC.